One T cell receptor beta chain is described in this entry. The data originate from a study of blood T cell repertoires in COVID-19. Whole-study context: Samples of COVID-19 (acute and convalescent) were obtained from the United States, Italy and Spain. PBMCs, B-cell-depleted T cells, or T cells were the source of the cDNA or gDNA that made up the material.

In the original workflow: From reference gene primer amplification, estimates of nucleated cell counts were derived. Using immunoSEQ multiplex PCR, the repertoire was profiled, and TCRdb retains in-frame clones only, with some absent. V, J and clone size are taken as reported in that table, and D and trimming were inferred from the DNA itself. The sample holds about 97,000 clones, less than 95% seen once. Trimming removed 2 bases at V and 4 bases at J, with 11 bases between. This CDR3 region has 14 residues. Per germline, CDR1 LNHDA and CDR2 SQIVND (reference sequence). This sequence joins TRBV19 and TRBJ1-1, with unresolved D. The source material was peripheral blood. This receptor was identified in a man in his fifties or sixties with acute or convalescent COVID-19. The CDR3 loop is CASSITGGGTEAFF. The CDR3 DNA is TGTGCCAGTAGTATAACGGGCGGAGGCACTGAAGCTTTCTTT.